The 2 T cell receptor beta chains given below trace back to one sample, sequenced in a study of T-cell memory formation after mild COVID-19. TCRdb called the 5' RACE reads again in MiXCR, with one record for every CDR3 protein. The sample holds around 340,000 distinct CDR3 sequences, under 15% seen once. The sample consisted of PBMCs or a T cell subset sorted from them (not recorded which). The receptors were gathered from a man aged 18 to 35 who had mild COVID-19 (a few samples of this study predate the infection). Cell type and time point are not known.

The chain couples TRBV18 to TRBJ2-1; TRBD1 is a possible D gene (5 bases). V lost 0 bases and J lost 6, with 12 bases in between. Germline CDR1 and CDR2: KGHSH and LQKENI. The length of the CDR3 is 15 residues. As DNA, the CDR3 is TGTGCCAGCTCACCACCGCTAGGGGTAGGCAATGAGCAGTTCTTC. Its translation: CASSPPLGVGNEQFF.

This clonotype turned up a few times. This chain's CDR3 is CASSWGRPANTF. The CDR3 region has the DNA TGTGCCAGCAGCTGGGGGCGCCCGGCCAACACCTTC. The chain carries TRBV12-3 or TRBV12-4 and TRBJ1-2, with D possibly TRBD1 on 6 matching bases. This CDR3 region has 12 residues. Trimming stripped 6 bases from V and 12 bases from J, with 17 bases between.